One and the same sample provided the 28 T cell receptor beta chains below, sequenced in a study of long-term antiretroviral therapy in people with HIV. Runs used v3.0 of the immunoSEQ assay and were done at survey level. Generated by immunoSEQ multiplex PCR, the TCRdb table keeps only in-frame clones and is missing some. The profile shows about 30,000 clones, approximately 93% of them singletons. The input for sequencing was unsorted PBMCs, taken approximately 6.3 years after starting antiretroviral therapy. The receptors originated from a woman in her forties with HIV.

The chain is built from TRBV5-1 and TRBJ2-1; 9 nucleotides match TRBD1. Germline loops: CDR1 SGHRS, CDR2 YFSETQ. V lost 0 bases and J lost 7; bases outside the gene matches: 11. The CDR3 has 17 residues. In nucleotides, the CDR3 is TGCGCCAGCAGCTTGGGCCCCCAGGGACAGGGCGGGAATGAGCAGTTCTTC. The encoded protein is CASSLGPQGQGGNEQFF.

This clone occurred once. The chain joins TRBV19 to TRBJ1-2; D perhaps matches TRBD1 (5 bases). In germline, CDR1 is LNHDA, CDR2 SQIVND (reference sequence). V lost 6 bases and J lost 7, with 12 bases in between. This CDR3 spans 12 amino acids. The CDR3, as DNA: TGTGCCAGTAGCGAAGGGGATGTTGGCTACACCTTC. It specifies CASSEGDVGYTF. Drawing the rest from reference TRBV19 and TRBJ1-2, the complete variable domain is DGGITQSPKYLFRKEGQNVTLSCEQNLNHDAMYWYRQDPGQGLRLIYYSQIVNDFQKGDIAEGYSVSREKKESFPLTVTSAQKNPTAFYLCASSEGDVGYTFGSGTRLTVV.

The CDR3 here is CAISESQGVDEKLFF. Written as DNA, the CDR3 is TGTGCCATCAGTGAGTCGCAGGGTGTGGATGAAAAACTGTTTTTT. V gene TRBV10-3 combines with J gene TRBJ1-4, with D maybe TRBD1 (5 bases). Trimming cost V 0 bases and J 6 bases, with 11 bases left between them. Germline CDR1 reads ENHRY; CDR2 reads SYGVKD. The CDR3 spans 15 residues.

This clone was picked up one time. The DNA of the CDR3 is TGTGCCAGCAGTAGCTGGGGACTCTCCTACGAGCAGTACTTC. Its protein product is CASSSWGLSYEQYF. This rearrangement joins TRBV6-1 to TRBJ2-7; a weak D match, TRBD2 (6 bases). V was clipped by 5 bases and J by 0 bases, with 11 bases between them. CDR3 length: 14 residues. Germline V gene sequence: CDR1 MNHNS, CDR2 SASEGT.

J is TRBJ2-5 and V is TRBV30, with a tentative D call TRBD1 (5 bases). The ends were cut back, 2 bases at V and 1 base at J, with 11 bases in the middle. This CDR3 contains 14 residues. Per the germline V gene, CDR1 is GTSNPN and CDR2 is SVGIG (reference sequence). In nucleotides, the CDR3 is TGTGCCTGGAGTATATGGGGCCCCCAAGAGACCCAGTACTTC. Protein sequence: CAWSIWGPQETQYF.

The J gene is TRBJ2-1, the V gene TRBV12-5; TRBD1 agrees at 9 bases. Germline assignment: CDR1 LGHNT and CDR2 FRNRAP. J lost 3 bases, V lost 5 bases, and 11 bases had no gene match. The CDR3 is 17 residues long. The CDR3: CASGLVRTGAGYNEQFF. The CDR3 DNA follows: TGTGCTAGTGGTCTCGTTCGGACAGGGGCCGGCTACAATGAGCAGTTCTTC.

The CDR3 DNA reads TGTGCCAGCAGTTCGCGGACAGGGAACACTGAAGCTTTCTTT. This gives the protein CASSSRTGNTEAFF. This sequence joins TRBV6-6 and TRBJ1-1; 7 nucleotides line up with TRBD1. J was trimmed by 1 base and V by 4 bases; bases with no gene match: 3. The germline gives CDR1 MNHNY, CDR2 SVGAGI (reference sequence). The CDR3 has 14 residues.

The J gene is TRBJ1-6, the V gene TRBV6-6, with a possible D match to TRBD1 (6 bases). Germline values: CDR1 MNHNY, CDR2 SVGAGI (reference sequence). V was pared by 3 bases and J by 3 bases, with 12 bases between. The CDR3 loop spans 16 amino acids. The chain's CDR3 is CASSYGQPDYNSPLHF. The CDR3 DNA reads as TGTGCCAGCAGTTATGGACAGCCCGACTATAATTCACCCCTCCACTTT.

This chain joins TRBV7-2 and TRBJ1-1; TRBD1 agrees at 8 bases. The V and J ends lost 5 bases and 6 bases, in that order; junction bases with no gene match: 2. The CDR3 loop spans 12 amino acids. Germline CDR1 reads SGHTA; CDR2 reads FQGNSA. DNA of the CDR3: TGTGCCAGCAGCCGACAGGGGCCTGAAGCTTTCTTT. Translating it yields CASSRQGPEAFF.

This clone was found once. V gene TRBV11-3 combines with J gene TRBJ2-1; D unresolved. This CDR3 contains 14 residues. CDR1 SGHNT and CDR2 YENEEA come from the germline V gene. V was shortened by 0 bases and J by 6 bases, with 9 bases between the two germline ends. CDR3 nucleotide sequence: TGTGCCAGCAGCTTAGATCCCGGGTCCAATGAGCAGTTCTTC. As protein: CASSLDPGSNEQFF.

Here the CDR3 reads CASSLVGGAGNTIYF. DNA of the CDR3: TGTGCCAGCAGCTTAGTGGGGGGAGCAGGAAACACCATATATTTT. The J gene is TRBJ1-3, the V gene TRBV7-8; D possibly corresponds to TRBD1 (5 bases). This CDR3 spans 15 amino acids. Trimming cost V 1 base and J 4 bases, with 11 bases left between them. Germline loops: CDR1 SGHVS, CDR2 FQNEAQ.

The chain carries TRBV5-1 and TRBJ2-1; D is possibly TRBD1 (6 bases). Germline V CDR1 and CDR2: SGHRS, YFSETQ. V lost 3 bases and J 9 bases, leaving 16 bases between the germline ends. CDR3 size: 14 residues. The CDR3 nucleotides are TGCGCCAGCAGCTCCCAGGGGATGCAAAGTGAGCAGTTCTTC. Residues: CASSSQGMQSEQFF.

The V call is TRBV7-6, the J call TRBJ2-5, with D unresolved. Trimming pared 5 bases from V and 2 bases from J, leaving 6 bases between. CDR1 is SGHVS and CDR2 is FNYEAQ in the germline V gene. There are 12 residues in the CDR3. CDR3: CASSPEQETQYF. The CDR3 bases are TGTGCCAGCAGCCCTGAACAAGAGACCCAGTACTTC.

V and J are TRBV5-4 and TRBJ1-2, with 10 bases matching TRBD1. The CDR3 extends over 15 amino acids. CDR1 is SGHNT, CDR2 YYREEE, per germline (reference sequence). Trimming at V came to 4 bases and at J to 5 bases, leaving 8 bases not matched to a gene. The CDR3 loop is CASSPSGTGVYGYTF. The CDR3 DNA follows: TGTGCCAGCAGCCCGTCCGGGACAGGGGTTTATGGCTACACCTTC.

The CDR3 sequence is CASSQERLGQLNGNTIYF. In nucleotides, the CDR3 is TGCGCCAGCAGCCAAGAAAGGCTGGGACAGTTAAATGGAAACACCATATATTTT. The J gene is TRBJ1-3, the V gene TRBV4-3; 7 bases map to TRBD1. Germline CDR1 and CDR2: LGHNA and YSLEER. V was pared by 0 bases and J by 3 bases, with 11 bases of the junction left unmatched. The CDR3 covers 18 residues.

This chain links TRBV4-3 with TRBJ1-5; 7 bases map to TRBD1. The CDR3 length is 15 residues. Germline assignment: CDR1 LGHNA and CDR2 YSLEER. V lost 0 bases, J lost 7 bases, and 6 bases stayed unmatched. The CDR3 DNA reads as TGCGCCAGCAGCCAAGATTCAGGGGGGAGGCAGCCCCAGCATTTT. Protein: CASSQDSGGRQPQHF.

J is TRBJ2-5 and V is TRBV30, with 9 nucleotides matching TRBD2. This CDR3 has 16 amino acids. The germline CDR1 and CDR2 sequences are GTSNPN and SVGIG (reference sequence). V lost 5 bases, J lost 6 bases, and 16 bases stayed unmatched. This CDR3 is CAWSPPGGGAGKTQYF. The CDR3 nucleotides read TGTGCCTGGTCCCCCCCGGGCGGGGGGGCAGGAAAGACCCAGTACTTC.

This clone was seen once. For the CDR3, the DNA is TGTGCCAGCAGAAGACCCGGGACTAGCCTCGGGGAGCAGTTCTTC. Amino acids: CASRRPGTSLGEQFF. The J gene is TRBJ2-1, the V gene TRBV6-5; 9 bases align to TRBD2. Germline V lookup: CDR1 MNHEY, CDR2 SVGAGI. V trimming: 6 bases; J trimming: 10 bases; junction bases outside the gene matches: 13. This CDR3 region has 15 residues.

This chain connects TRBV19 to TRBJ2-3; TRBD1 agrees at 7 bases. The CDR3 covers 14 residues. V shed 7 bases, J shed 1 base, and the junction held 5 bases outside the gene matches. Germline CDR1 reads LNHDA; CDR2 reads SQIVND (reference sequence). CDR3 nucleotide sequence: TGTGCCAGTACTTCCGGACAGGGCACAGATACGCAGTATTTT. Its translation: CASTSGQGTDTQYF. Full variable domain (remainder filled in from reference TRBV19 and TRBJ2-3): DGGITQSPKYLFRKEGQNVTLSCEQNLNHDAMYWYRQDPGQGLRLIYYSQIVNDFQKGDIAEGYSVSREKKESFPLTVTSAQKNPTAFYLCASTSGQGTDTQYFGPGTRLTVL.

The rearrangement joins TRBV5-1 to TRBJ1-1; D is unresolved. The CDR3 runs 15 residues. The germline V gene encodes CDR1 SGHRS and CDR2 YFSETQ. The V and J ends lost 3 bases and 2 bases respectively, with 14 bases between them. The CDR3 sequence: CASSSSPNTNTEAFF. CDR3 bases: TGCGCCAGCAGCTCTAGTCCCAACACTAACACTGAAGCTTTCTTT.

The chain recombines TRBV7-2 with TRBJ2-7, with a tentative D call TRBD2 (6 bases). In germline, CDR1 is SGHTA, CDR2 FQGNSA. CDR3 length equals 15 residues. Trimming pared 2 bases from V and 4 bases from J, leaving 15 bases between. CDR3 in amino acids: CASSLSPQGGYEQYF. The CDR3 DNA is TGTGCCAGCAGCTTATCCCCTCAGGGAGGTTACGAGCAGTACTTC.

The chain joins TRBV2 to TRBJ1-5; the D is unclear. V was shortened by 4 bases and J by 2 bases, with 9 bases between the two germline ends. The CDR3 spans 14 residues. The germline CDR1 and CDR2 sequences are SNHLY and FYNNEI. CDR3 in DNA: TGTGCCAGCAGTGGGCCCGGGGGCAATCAGCCCCAGCATTTT. This sequence encodes CASSGPGGNQPQHF. The variable domain in full, with the rest retrieved from reference TRBV2 and TRBJ1-5, is EPEVTQTPSHQVTQMGQEVILRCVPISNHLYFYWYRQILGQKVEFLVSFYNNEISEKSEIFDDQFSVERPDGSNFTLKIRSTKLEDSAMYFCASSGPGGNQPQHFGDGTRLSIL.

The chain employs TRBV19 and TRBJ1-2; D perhaps matches TRBD1 (6 bases). The V end lost 10 bases, the J end lost 5 bases, and 20 bases lay between the germline ends. Germline V lookup: CDR1 LNHDA, CDR2 SQIVND (reference sequence). There are 14 residues in the CDR3. The CDR3 protein is CATGGAGARYGYTF. The DNA for the CDR3 is TGTGCCACCGGGGGTGCGGGGGCGCGATATGGCTACACCTTC.

The rearrangement uses TRBV11-2 and TRBJ1-1; perhaps TRBD1 as D (5 bases). Trimming cost V 1 base and J 4 bases, with 10 bases left between them. Germline loops: CDR1 SGHAT, CDR2 FQNNGV. This CDR3 is built from 14 residues. CDR3 sequence reads: CASSLARGGTEAFF. The CDR3 DNA is TGTGCCAGCAGCTTAGCCCGGGGGGGCACTGAAGCTTTCTTT.

The J gene is TRBJ1-5, the V gene TRBV5-6; no clear D. The V gene lost 0 bases and the J gene lost 3 bases, with 10 bases spanning the gap. The CDR3 loop spans 15 amino acids. Germline lookup yields CDR1 SGHDT and CDR2 YYEEEE. CDR3 in DNA: TGTGCCAGCAGCTTGGCCAATAGGAACAATCAGCCCCAGCATTTT. The encoded protein is CASSLANRNNQPQHF.

This chain connects TRBV6-6 to TRBJ1-5, with a weak D call TRBD1 (5 bases). The germline V gene encodes CDR1 MNHNY and CDR2 SVGAGI (reference sequence). The length of the CDR3 is 15 residues. The V end lost 5 bases, the J end lost 1 base, and 12 bases lay between the germline ends. CDR3 nucleotides: TGTGCCAGCAGTCGTCGGGGCGGGAGCAATCAGCCCCAGCATTTT. Residues: CASSRRGGSNQPQHF.

A word on this clone: This sample also contains other DNA sequences that code for the same CDR3. V is TRBV7-9 and J is TRBJ1-3; TRBD1 matches 7 bases. Germline CDR1 and CDR2: SEHNR and FQNEAQ (reference sequence). The CDR3 spans 14 residues. Trimming cost V 1 base and J 3 bases; bases outside gene matches: 0. This chain's CDR3 is CASSLGQGGNTIYF. The CDR3 DNA sequence: TGTGCCAGCAGCTTAGGACAGGGTGGAAACACCATATATTTT.

The V call is TRBV6-6, the J call TRBJ1-4; weak D call: TRBD1 (5 bases). The germline V and J ends were trimmed by 2 bases and 2 bases, with 9 bases remaining between them. The CDR3 spans 15 residues. Germline CDR1 is MNHNY and CDR2 is SVGAGI (reference sequence). The CDR3 DNA reads as TGTGCCAGCAGTTACCAGGGTACGACTAATGAAAAACTGTTTTTT. It encodes CASSYQGTTNEKLFF.